These 25 T cell receptor beta chains originate from one sample sequenced in a study of blood T cell repertoires in COVID-19. Clones were sequenced by immunoSEQ multiplex PCR, and TCRdb holds only the in-frame ones, with some missing. The sample has some 180,000 clones, about nine tenths seen once. Material for sequencing was peripheral blood. The receptors stem from a man between 40 and 49 years old with acute or convalescent COVID-19.

This sequence joins TRBV19 and TRBJ1-1; the D is unclear. Trimming removed 1 base from V and 1 base from J, with 7 bases in between. CDR1 LNHDA and CDR2 SQIVND come from the germline V gene (reference sequence). CDR3 length: 14 residues. CDR3 nucleotides: TGTGCCAGTAGTATAGTTTTTAGGAACACTGAAGCTTTCTTT. Translation: CASSIVFRNTEAFF.

This CDR3 reads CASSLNTGELFF. CDR3 nucleotides: TGTGCCAGCAGCTTAAACACCGGGGAGCTGTTTTTT. This rearrangement joins TRBV3-1 (or the pseudogene TRBV3-2) to TRBJ2-2; D call uncertain. Germline assignment: CDR1 LGHDT and CDR2 YNNKEL (reference sequence). The CDR3 sequence is 12 residues long. The V and J ends lost 5 bases and 2 bases respectively, with 3 bases between them.

The rearrangement joins TRBV27 to TRBJ1-2; a possible D gene is TRBD1 (6 bases). The CDR3 extends over 19 amino acids. Per the germline V gene, CDR1 is MNHEY and CDR2 is SMNVEV (reference sequence). V shed 4 bases and J shed 6 bases, with 30 bases lying between them. As DNA, the CDR3 is TGTGCCAGCAGTTCCGGGGGGGTAGGGGGAGGACTAGATACCAATGGCTACACCTTC. Its translation: CASSSGGVGGGLDTNGYTF.

The V gene is TRBV13, the J gene TRBJ2-1, with D possibly matching TRBD1 (6 bases). The germline gives CDR1 PRHDT, CDR2 FYEKMQ (reference sequence). CDR3 length: 18 residues. Trimming stripped 5 bases from V and 0 bases from J, with 20 bases between. The CDR3 sequence: CASSDQVGGFTSYNEQFF. The CDR3 DNA reads as TGTGCCAGCAGCGACCAAGTTGGGGGCTTTACCTCCTACAATGAGCAGTTCTTC.

The gene calls are TRBV7-8 and TRBJ1-4; the D is unclear. V gave up 4 bases and J gave up 8 bases, with 20 bases separating them. The CDR3 has 16 amino acids. The germline V gene has CDR1 SGHVS and CDR2 FQNEAQ. The DNA for the CDR3 is TGTGCCAGCAGCTCGAAAAGAGGAGCCCTAAAAGAAAAACTGTTTTTT. This codes for CASSSKRGALKEKLFF.

The chain is built from TRBV5-1 and TRBJ1-5; unclear D gene. The germline V and J ends were trimmed by 0 bases and 4 bases, with 11 bases remaining between them. Per the germline V gene, CDR1 is SGHRS and CDR2 is YFSETQ. The CDR3 loop spans 15 amino acids. The CDR3, as DNA: TGCGCCAGCAGCTTGGTTCCGACTCCGAATCAGCCCCAGCATTTT. It encodes CASSLVPTPNQPQHF.

The chain couples TRBV6-4 to TRBJ2-3, with 13 bases matching TRBD2. The trim removed 0 bases at V and 6 bases at J, leaving 0 bases unmatched. CDR1 is MRHNA and CDR2 is SNTAGT in the germline V gene. This CDR3 comprises 15 residues. The CDR3 region is CASSDSTSGGDTQYF. The CDR3, as DNA: TGTGCCAGCAGTGACTCGACTAGCGGGGGGGATACGCAGTATTTT.

The chain's CDR3 is CAWGQGQPQHF. As DNA, the CDR3 is TGTGCCTGGGGACAGGGACAGCCCCAGCATTTT. The chain recombines TRBV30 with TRBJ1-5, with 8 positions matching TRBD1. The CDR3 covers 11 residues. CDR1 GTSNPN and CDR2 SVGIG come from the germline V gene (reference sequence). After removal of 5 bases from V and 7 bases from J, the junction contained 1 base not matched to a gene. The full variable domain, its missing parts supplied by reference TRBV30 and TRBJ1-5, is SQTIHQWPATLVQPVGSPLSLECTVEGTSNPNLYWYRQAAGRGLQLLFYSVGIGQISSEVPQNLSASRPQDRQFILSSKKLLLSDSGFYLCAWGQGQPQHFGDGTRLSIL.

The chain combines TRBV6-2 or TRBV6-3 with TRBJ2-7; weak D call: TRBD1 (6 bases). V lost 5 bases and J lost 0, with 11 bases in between. The CDR3 extends over 14 amino acids. Germline V gene lookup returns CDR1 MNHEY and CDR2 SVGEGT. CDR3 sequence (DNA): TGTGCCAGCAGTAGGAGACAGGACTCCTACGAGCAGTACTTC. It encodes CASSRRQDSYEQYF.

The CDR3 sequence is CASSSPVLLLQYGYTF. Here the CDR3 DNA reads TGTGCCAGCAGTTCCCCCGTATTGTTGTTGCAGTATGGCTACACCTTC. The chain is built from TRBV6-6 and TRBJ1-2, with D hard to call. The V gene's germline CDR1 is MNHNY and CDR2 SVGAGI (reference sequence). This CDR3 region has 16 residues. V dropped 4 bases and J dropped 5 bases, with 20 bases sitting between them.

The chain carries TRBV2 and TRBJ2-1; possibly TRBD1 for D (5 bases). V lost 3 bases to trimming and J lost 3 bases, with 9 bases between them. The CDR3 extends over 14 amino acids. Germline loops: CDR1 SNHLY, CDR2 FYNNEI. This chain's CDR3 is CASSDIDSYNEQFF. The CDR3 DNA follows: TGTGCCAGCAGTGATATAGACAGCTACAATGAGCAGTTCTTC.

The chain joins TRBV9 to TRBJ2-3; D is unresolved. CDR1 and CDR2 (germline): SGDLS, YYNGEE. V was shortened by 2 bases and J by 3 bases, with 7 bases between the two germline ends. The CDR3 extends over 13 amino acids. This chain's CDR3 is CASSVVLTDTQYF. Here the CDR3 DNA reads TGTGCCAGCAGCGTTGTGTTAACAGATACGCAGTATTTT. The full variable domain, with the rest looked up from reference TRBV9 and TRBJ2-3, is DSGVTQTPKHLITATGQRVTLRCSPRSGDLSVYWYQQSLDQGLQFLIQYYNGEERAKGNILERFSAQQFPDLHSELNLSSLELGDSALYFCASSVVLTDTQYFGPGTRLTVL.

The V gene is TRBV5-1, the J gene TRBJ1-1; no firm D call. V gave up 3 bases and J gave up 3 bases, with 3 bases separating them. The CDR3 is 11 residues long. Germline V gene sequence: CDR1 SGHRS, CDR2 YFSETQ. CDR3 region: CASSSDTEAFF. CDR3 bases: TGCGCCAGCAGCTCGGACACTGAAGCTTTCTTT.

The CDR3 nucleotides are TGTGCCAGCAGCACCTCATCCGGGGGGGGAAAACTGTTTTTT. This encodes CASSTSSGGGKLFF. V and J are TRBV7-8 and TRBJ1-4; D is possibly TRBD1 (5 bases). Germline CDR1 is SGHVS and CDR2 is FQNEAQ. Trimming pared 5 bases from V and 10 bases from J, leaving 17 bases between. This CDR3 has 14 residues.

V is TRBV2 and J is TRBJ1-6; D is unresolved. Trimming pared 3 bases from V and 8 bases from J, leaving 11 bases between. The germline gives CDR1 SNHLY, CDR2 FYNNEI. The CDR3 spans 14 residues. CDR3 in DNA: TGTGCCAGCAGTGAGTATGGAGCTGATTCACCCCTCCACTTT. Amino acid sequence: CASSEYGADSPLHF.

In regard to this clone: A much larger clonotype is one base distant, so this may be a read error. J is TRBJ1-3 and V is TRBV30, with TRBD1 matching over 10 bases. Losses at the gene ends were 2 bases for V and 0 bases for J; bases not matched to a gene: 1. Germline V lookup: CDR1 GTSNPN, CDR2 SVGIG (reference sequence). The length of the CDR3 is 15 residues. CDR3 in DNA: TGTGCCTGGAGTAGGGACAGGGGCTCTGGAAACACCATATATTTT. Protein product: CAWSRDRGSGNTIYF.

The chain employs TRBV5-1 and TRBJ2-3; 7 bases agree with TRBD1. V lost 3 bases, J lost 5 bases, and 9 bases stayed unmatched. Germline assignment: CDR1 SGHRS and CDR2 YFSETQ. CDR3 length: 15 residues. The CDR3 is CASSSRGLGVDTQYF. CDR3 in DNA: TGCGCCAGCAGCTCGAGGGGGCTAGGGGTAGATACGCAGTATTTT.

This chain links TRBV15 with TRBJ1-5; maybe TRBD1 (5 bases). Germline V gives CDR1 LNHNV, CDR2 YYDKDF (reference sequence). The CDR3 sequence is 15 residues long. V shed 7 bases and J shed 0 bases, with 13 bases lying between them. The CDR3 loop is CATTEGMNSNQPQHF. CDR3 in DNA: TGTGCCACCACGGAGGGGATGAATAGCAATCAGCCCCAGCATTTT.

The gene calls are TRBV10-3 and TRBJ2-3; D is perhaps TRBD2 (6 bases). Trimming removed 6 bases from V and 0 bases from J, with 13 bases in between. CDR1 and CDR2 from the germline V gene are ENHRY and SYGVKD. CDR3 size: 15 residues. CDR3 loop: CAISALATSTDTQYF. The CDR3 DNA reads as TGTGCCATCAGCGCGCTAGCGACTAGCACAGATACGCAGTATTTT.

CDR3 loop: CASSSIRVGATEAFF. The DNA for the CDR3 is TGTGCCAGCAGTTCGATCAGGGTTGGGGCCACTGAAGCTTTCTTT. The rearrangement links TRBV6-5 to TRBJ1-1, with a possible D match to TRBD1 (5 bases). CDR3 length equals 15 residues. Germline lookup yields CDR1 MNHEY and CDR2 SVGAGI. V was shortened by 4 bases and J by 4 bases, with 16 bases between the two germline ends.

CDR3 nucleotides: TGTGCCAGCAGCCCCAGGGTCGGCTCCTACGAGCAGTACTTC. Translated, it gives CASSPRVGSYEQYF. The V and J genes are TRBV7-6 and TRBJ2-7; tentatively, D is TRBD1 (5 bases). In germline, CDR1 is SGHVS, CDR2 FNYEAQ. This CDR3 region has 14 residues. V lost 5 bases, J lost 0 bases, and 11 bases lay in between.

The CDR3 DNA reads as TGTGCCAGCAGCTTGGGCCGACAGTACGCAACAGATACGCAGTATTTT. Translating it yields CASSLGRQYATDTQYF. V gene TRBV5-5 combines with J gene TRBJ2-3; D perhaps matches TRBD1 (5 bases). Germline values: CDR1 SGHKS, CDR2 YYEKEE (reference sequence). The CDR3 contains 16 residues. V lost 0 bases to trimming and J lost 3 bases, with 14 bases between them.

The rearrangement uses TRBV5-1 and TRBJ2-5, with 8 bases lining up with TRBD2. The germline gives CDR1 SGHRS, CDR2 YFSETQ. The V segment lost 5 bases and the J segment 3 bases; nucleotides outside the gene matches: 6. The CDR3 contains 14 residues. The CDR3 loop reads CASRDPAGEETQYF. In nucleotides, the CDR3 is TGCGCCAGCAGGGATCCAGCGGGGGAAGAGACCCAGTACTTC.

This sequence joins TRBV30 and TRBJ2-1; D is unclear. This CDR3 has 12 residues. From germline, CDR1 is GTSNPN and CDR2 SVGIG (reference sequence). Trimming removed 2 bases from V and 3 bases from J, with 5 bases in between. The CDR3 reads CAWSYNYNEQFF. CDR3 DNA sequence: TGTGCCTGGAGTTACAACTACAATGAGCAGTTCTTC.

The V and J genes are TRBV11-2 and TRBJ1-1, with TRBD1 matching over 7 bases. The V gene's germline CDR1 is SGHAT and CDR2 FQNNGV. This CDR3 has 16 amino acids. The junction had 20 bases not matched to a gene; V was cut back by 5 bases and J by 11 bases. The CDR3 here is CASSRLPAEGGAPAFF. The CDR3 nucleotides are TGTGCCAGCAGCAGGTTACCCGCGGAAGGGGGCGCCCCCGCTTTCTTT.